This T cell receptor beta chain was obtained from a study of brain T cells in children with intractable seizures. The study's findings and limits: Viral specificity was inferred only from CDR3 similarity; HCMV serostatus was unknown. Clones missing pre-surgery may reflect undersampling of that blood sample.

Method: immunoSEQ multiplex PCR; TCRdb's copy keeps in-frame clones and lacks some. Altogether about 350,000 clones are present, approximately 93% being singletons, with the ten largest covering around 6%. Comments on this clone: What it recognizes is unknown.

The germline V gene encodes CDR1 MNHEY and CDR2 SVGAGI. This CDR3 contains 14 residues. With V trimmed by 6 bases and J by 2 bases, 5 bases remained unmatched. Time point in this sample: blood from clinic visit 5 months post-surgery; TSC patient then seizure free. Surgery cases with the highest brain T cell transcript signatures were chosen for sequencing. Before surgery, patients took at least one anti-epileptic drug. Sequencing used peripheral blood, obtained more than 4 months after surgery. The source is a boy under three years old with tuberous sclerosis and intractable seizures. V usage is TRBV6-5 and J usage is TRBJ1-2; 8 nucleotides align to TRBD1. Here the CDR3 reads CASRRQGTNYGYTF. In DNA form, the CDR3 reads TGTGCCAGCAGACGACAGGGGACCAACTATGGCTACACCTTC.